A selection of T cell receptor beta chains follows, all from one sample in a study of T cell responses to AZD1222 COVID-19 vaccine. Profiled with immunoSEQ multiplex PCR; TCRdb holds only in-frame clones, not every one. The table has 120,000 or so clones, about 90% seen once. Sequencing was performed on peripheral blood, taken on day 0 of AZD1222 vaccination. The receptors were sampled from an adult in good health. CDR3s include the opening cysteine and the closing phenylalanine or tryptophan. The D gene is left open where the match is weak. Clone size is stated in some rows and not others, as once, few, many or a class when expanded.

>-|-|TRBJ1-6|TRBV6-5
CASSYAADSRNSPLHF
TGTGCCAGCAGTTACGCCGCGGACAGCAGGAATTCACCCCTCCACTTT
>-|TRBD1|TRBJ2-7|TRBV14
CASSEWDSSSYEQYF
TGTGCCAGCAGCGAATGGGACAGCAGCTCCTACGAGCAGTACTTC
>-|-|TRBJ2-1|TRBV7-9
CASSRDNRDSEQFF
TGTGCCAGCAGCCGGGACAATCGGGATAGTGAGCAGTTCTTC
>-|-|TRBJ2-3|TRBV25-1
CASSERISTDTQYF
TGTGCCAGCAGTGAACGGATTAGCACAGATACGCAGTATTTT
>-|-|TRBJ2-7|TRBV5-4
CASSPSGYEQYF
TGTGCCAGCAGTCCTTCGGGGTACGAGCAGTACTTC
>-|TRBD1|TRBJ2-2|TRBV19
CASSIQTGQSTGELFF
TGTGCCAGTAGTATACAGACGGGACAGAGCACCGGGGAGCTGTTTTTT
>-|-|TRBJ1-5|TRBV6-2/TRBV6-3
CASSYADRWYSNQPQHF
TGTGCCAGCAGTTACGCGGACAGATGGTATAGCAATCAGCCCCAGCATTTT
>-|-|TRBJ1-4|TRBV30
CAWSGLINEKLFF
TGTGCCTGGAGCGGCCTGATTAATGAAAAACTGTTTTTT
>-|-|TRBJ1-4|TRBV15
CATNPGSGLGEKLFF
TGTGCCACCAACCCAGGGTCGGGTCTCGGTGAAAAACTGTTTTTT
>few|-|TRBJ1-3|TRBV5-1
CASSPAPTGASGNTIYF
TGCGCCAGCAGCCCGGCCCCGACAGGAGCATCTGGAAACACCATATATTTT
>-|-|TRBJ2-1|TRBV27
CASSFFGSSHEQFF
TGTGCCAGCAGTTTTTTCGGGAGCTCTCATGAGCAGTTCTTC
>-|TRBD1|TRBJ2-7|TRBV7-9
CASSPPGQGYDEQYF
TGTGCCAGCAGCCCCCCAGGACAGGGTTACGACGAGCAGTACTTC
>-|TRBD2|TRBJ2-7|TRBV6-1
CASSDALGTSFF
TGTGCCAGCAGTGATGCCCTCGGGACTAGCTTTTTC
>-|-|TRBJ1-2|TRBV6-5
CASSYAENYGYTF
TGTGCCAGCAGTTACGCGGAGAACTATGGCTACACCTTC
>-|TRBD1|TRBJ1-6|TRBV2
CASSGQGVHNSPLHF
TGTGCCAGCAGTGGACAGGGGGTCCATAATTCACCCCTCCACTTT
>-|-|TRBJ2-1|TRBV5-1
CASSTSRYNEQFF
TGCGCCAGCAGCACTAGCCGCTACAATGAGCAGTTCTTC
>-|-|TRBJ2-5|TRBV11-2
CASSLWRQETQYF
TGTGCCAGCAGCTTATGGCGGCAAGAGACCCAGTACTTC